Listed below are T cell receptor beta chains from one sample, sequenced in a study of cytomegalovirus exposure and HLA in healthy donors. The data were produced by immunoSEQ multiplex PCR, yet TCRdb's version contains in-frame clones alone and is incomplete. In the table there are under 200,000 clones, approximately 81% of which are singletons. Sample: PBMCs. The receptors shown here come from a man younger than 35 in good health and CMV-seronegative. Both conserved end residues are part of each CDR3. Each record gives: clone size, V gene, J gene, D gene, CDR3 DNA, CDR3 protein. The D gene is left open where the match is weak. Not all rows give a size; the values are once, few, many and, for expanded clones, a class.

>few|TRBV9|TRBJ2-1|NA
TGTGCCAGCAGCGCCCAGTCCCATGAGCAGTTCTTC
CASSAQSHEQFF
>NA|TRBV21-1|TRBJ2-1|NA
TGTGCCAGCAGCAAACGCCGCGAGGGTCGGGGACAAAATGAGCAGTTCTTC
CASSKRREGRGQNEQFF
>NA|TRBV28|TRBJ1-2|NA
TGTGCCAGCGGGGACACCTTGGGCTACACCTTC
CASGDTLGYTF
>NA|TRBV6-6|TRBJ1-2|TRBD1
TGTGCCAGCAGTACAAATCAGGGGGCGGGCTATGGCTACACCTTC
CASSTNQGAGYGYTF
>NA|TRBV7-6|TRBJ2-7|TRBD2
TGTGCCAGCAGCTTAGCGGCGGGAGGGGAGAGCGAGCAGTACTTC
CASSLAAGGESEQYF
>NA|TRBV2|TRBJ1-5|TRBD1
TGTGCCAGCCGTGACAGGGTTCTCATTGAGCCCCAGCATTTT
CASRDRVLIEPQHF
>NA|TRBV6-5|TRBJ2-3|NA
TGTGCCAGCAGCCCTACAGCGGTCACAGATACGCAGTATTTT
CASSPTAVTDTQYF
>NA|TRBV2|TRBJ1-1|TRBD1
TGTGCCAGCGACAGGGGGCGGTACACTGAAGCTTTCTTT
CASDRGRYTEAFF
>NA|TRBV13|TRBJ1-1|NA
TGTGCCAGCAGCCTCGGATCGGGGGGCGCGACTGAAGCTTTCTTT
CASSLGSGGATEAFF
>NA|TRBV7-2|TRBJ2-3|TRBD2
TGTGCCAGCAGCTTAGGATCTAGCGGTCGCACAGATACGCAGTATTTT
CASSLGSSGRTDTQYF